This T cell receptor (beta chain) was captured by sequencing in a study of radiation and T cells in renal cell carcinoma. Study conclusions and caveats: Top tumor clonotypes rose in blood 2 weeks post-radiation, then contracted.

The sample's time point: baseline pretreatment blood. Treatment here: 15 Gy SBRT to primary tumor, nephrectomy 4 weeks later. The protocol was immunoSEQ multiplex PCR, while the TCRdb copy is restricted to in-frame clones and leaves out a portion. The sample gives around 140,000 clones, around four fifths of which show up once; under 30% is in the top ten. Between the trimmed V and J ends, which lost 8 bases and 5 bases, there was a span of 26 bases. The CDR3 is 17 amino acids. Of note for this clone: Its antigen is undetermined.

The material was blood, obtained from a patient whose treatment included radiotherapy and nephrectomy. This TCR came from a woman between 45 and 60 years old with renal cell carcinoma. This chain links TRBV6-7 with TRBJ2-3; perhaps TRBD2 as D (6 bases). TRBV6-7 is an open reading frame, and its role is uncertain. CDR3 sequence (DNA): TGTGCCAGCTACAACCCCCCCTTGCGGGGATCAGGAGATACGCAGTATTTT. Encoded protein: CASYNPPLRGSGDTQYF.